This T cell receptor beta chain was retrieved from a study of OX40 agonist ivuxolimab in advanced cancers. Study-level findings and limits: Circulating CD4+ and CD8+ T cells showed clonal expansion by week 6 at 0.1 to 3.0 mg/kg. On average, a greater number of expanded clones characterised CD8+ T cells relative to CD4+.

The V gene's germline CDR1 is SGHNT and CDR2 YYREEE (reference sequence). V lost 0 bases and J lost 1; bases outside the gene matches: 3. CDR3 length: 15 residues. Regarding this clone: Its antigen is unknown.

Repertoires were generated with immunoSEQ multiplex PCR, while TCRdb's copy carries only in-frame clones and drops some. The table shows about 150,000 clones, with around 94% occurring only once. This clonotype was sampled from an adult with an advanced solid tumor such as melanoma, head and neck, liver or kidney cancer. The chain couples TRBV5-4 to TRBJ2-7; 8 bases align to TRBD2. The sample here was CD4+ or CD8+ T cells sorted from blood, taken in a trial of the OX40 agonist ivuxolimab. CDR3 in DNA: TGTGCCAGCAGCTTGGCCAGCGGGAGTTCCTACGAGCAGTACTTC. It translates to CASSLASGSSYEQYF.